The entry below gives a single TCR beta chain sequence along with its context. As for time point: after neoadjuvant nivolumab, at surgical resection. The sample originates from a study of neoadjuvant anti-PD-1 for oral cavity cancer. Libraries were prepared by immunoSEQ multiplex PCR; TCRdb keeps only in-frame clonotypes and omits some of them. The data hold roughly 14,000 clones, with about three quarters observed a single time. Germline V gene sequence: CDR1 MNHNY, CDR2 SVGAGI (reference sequence). The CDR3 contains 13 residues. Losses at the gene ends were 5 bases for V and 4 bases for J; bases not matched to a gene: 2.

This receptor was identified in a person aged 40 to 85 with oral cavity squamous cell carcinoma. The V and J genes are TRBV6-6 and TRBJ2-3; TRBD1 matches 8 bases. This material consisted of PBMCs, taken after nivolumab (anti-PD-1) treatment. The CDR3 nucleotides read TGTGCCAGCAGTGACAGGGGAGCAGATACGCAGTATTTT. Translated: CASSDRGADTQYF.